This T cell receptor (beta chain) was observed in a study of T cell changes during pregnancy in multiple sclerosis (dated by TCRdb to about 2019). In the study overall: The study looked at changes in the T cell repertoire across pregnancy in women with multiple sclerosis.

Details on this clone: Its antigen has not been determined. No much larger clonotype is one base removed from it; base qualities were not supplied.

The cysteine opens and the phenylalanine closes a CDR3 of 14 amino acids. Only CDR3 DNA remains: 42 bases, in frame from the first base. CDR1 is given as MNHNS and CDR2 as SASEGT, both from the germline V gene. Unmatched junction bases come to 5, with V trimmed by 3 bases and J by 4 bases. Library method: the immunoSEQ multiplex PCR assay. Held by TCRdb, this immuneACCESS table contains in-frame sequences only and omits some clones. Under half of the omission traces to an unresolved V gene where checked; the cause of the rest is unknown. This sample is represented by tens of thousands of clones; around 93% of them were singletons. The top ten clones comprise 0.6% to 0.7% of the sample.

This specimen consisted of CD4+ T cells from peripheral blood mononuclear cells, obtained after pregnancy. The chain joins TRBV6-1 to TRBJ2-5; a stretch of 7 junction bases matches TRBD1. This sequence originates from a female donor with multiple sclerosis, enrolled in a pregnancy study. For the CDR3, the sequence is CASSENRGAETQYF. DNA sequence: TGTGCCAGCAGTGAGAACAGGGGCGCAGAGACCCAGTACTTC.